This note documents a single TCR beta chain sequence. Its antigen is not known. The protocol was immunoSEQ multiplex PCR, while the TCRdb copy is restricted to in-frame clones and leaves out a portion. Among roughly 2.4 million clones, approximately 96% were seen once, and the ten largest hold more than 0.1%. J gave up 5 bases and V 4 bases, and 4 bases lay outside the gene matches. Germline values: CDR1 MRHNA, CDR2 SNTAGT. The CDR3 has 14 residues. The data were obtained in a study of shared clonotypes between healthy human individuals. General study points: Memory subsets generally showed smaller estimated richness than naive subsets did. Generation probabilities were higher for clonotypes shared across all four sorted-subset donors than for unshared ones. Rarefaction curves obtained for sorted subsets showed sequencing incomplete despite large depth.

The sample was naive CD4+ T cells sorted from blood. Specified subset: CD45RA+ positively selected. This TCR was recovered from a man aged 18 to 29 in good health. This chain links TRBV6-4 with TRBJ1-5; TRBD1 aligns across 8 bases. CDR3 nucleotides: TGTGCCAGCAGTGCCGAACAGGGGGATCAGCCCCAGCATTTT. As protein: CASSAEQGDQPQHF.